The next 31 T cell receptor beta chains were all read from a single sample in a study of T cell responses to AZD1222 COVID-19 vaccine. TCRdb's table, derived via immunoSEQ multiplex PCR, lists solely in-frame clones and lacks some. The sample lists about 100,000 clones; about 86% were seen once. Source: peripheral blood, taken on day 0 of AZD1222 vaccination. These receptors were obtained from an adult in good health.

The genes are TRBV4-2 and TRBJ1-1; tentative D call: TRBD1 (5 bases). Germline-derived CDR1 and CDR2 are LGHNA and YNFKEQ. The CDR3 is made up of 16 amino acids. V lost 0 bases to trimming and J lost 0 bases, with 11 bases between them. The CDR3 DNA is TGTGCCAGCAGCCAAGATGCAGACAGCATGAACACTGAAGCTTTCTTT. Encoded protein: CASSQDADSMNTEAFF.

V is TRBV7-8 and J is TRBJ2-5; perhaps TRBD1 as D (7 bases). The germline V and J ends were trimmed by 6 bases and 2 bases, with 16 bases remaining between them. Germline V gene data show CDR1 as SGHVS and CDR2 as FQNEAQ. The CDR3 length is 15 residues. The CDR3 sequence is CASRFAGQQQETQYF. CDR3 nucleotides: TGTGCCAGCAGATTTGCGGGACAGCAACAAGAGACCCAGTACTTC.

The CDR3 loop is CASSAWSNTGELFF. Written as DNA, the CDR3 is TGTGCCAGCAGCGCCTGGTCGAACACCGGGGAGCTGTTTTTT. This chain joins TRBV7-8 and TRBJ2-2; no clear D. CDR1 SGHVS and CDR2 FQNEAQ come from the germline V gene. The V end was cut by 5 bases, the J end by 0 bases, with 7 bases between. This CDR3 is built from 14 residues.

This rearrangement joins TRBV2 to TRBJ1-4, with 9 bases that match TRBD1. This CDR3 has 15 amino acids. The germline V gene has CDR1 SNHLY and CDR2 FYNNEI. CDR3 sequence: CATVDRGATNEKLFF. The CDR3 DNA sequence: TGTGCTACCGTGGACAGGGGCGCAACTAATGAAAAACTGTTTTTT.

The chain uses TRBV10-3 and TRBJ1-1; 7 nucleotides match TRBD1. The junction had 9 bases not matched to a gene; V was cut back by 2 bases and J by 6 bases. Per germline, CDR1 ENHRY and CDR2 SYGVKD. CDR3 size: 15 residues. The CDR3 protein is CAISETTTGQAEAFF. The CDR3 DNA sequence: TGTGCCATCAGTGAGACAACCACCGGACAGGCTGAAGCTTTCTTT.

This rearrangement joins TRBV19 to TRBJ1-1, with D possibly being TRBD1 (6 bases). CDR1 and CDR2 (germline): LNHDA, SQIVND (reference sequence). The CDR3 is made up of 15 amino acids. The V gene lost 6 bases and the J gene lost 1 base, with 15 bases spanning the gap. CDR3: CASRNRAGENTEAFF. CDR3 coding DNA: TGTGCCAGTAGGAACAGGGCCGGGGAGAACACTGAAGCTTTCTTT.

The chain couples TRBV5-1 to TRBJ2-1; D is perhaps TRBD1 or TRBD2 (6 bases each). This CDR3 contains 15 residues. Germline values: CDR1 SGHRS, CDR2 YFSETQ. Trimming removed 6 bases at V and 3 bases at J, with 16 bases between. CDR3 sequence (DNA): TGCGCCAGCAAACCTGGGGGGCCTAACTACAATGAGCAGTTCTTC. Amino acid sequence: CASKPGGPNYNEQFF. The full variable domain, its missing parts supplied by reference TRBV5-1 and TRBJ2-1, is KAGVTQTPRYLIKTRGQQVTLSCSPISGHRSVSWYQQTPGQGLQFLFEYFSETQRNKGNFPGRFSGRQFSNSRSEMNVSTLELGDSALYLCASKPGGPNYNEQFFGPGTRLTVL.

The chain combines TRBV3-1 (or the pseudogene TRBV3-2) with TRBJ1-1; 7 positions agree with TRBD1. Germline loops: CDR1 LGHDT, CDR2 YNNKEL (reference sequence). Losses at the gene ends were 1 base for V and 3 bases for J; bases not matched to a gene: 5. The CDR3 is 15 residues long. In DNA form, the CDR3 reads TGTGCCAGCAGCCAAGGAGGGGGCTGGGACACTGAAGCTTTCTTT. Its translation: CASSQGGGWDTEAFF.

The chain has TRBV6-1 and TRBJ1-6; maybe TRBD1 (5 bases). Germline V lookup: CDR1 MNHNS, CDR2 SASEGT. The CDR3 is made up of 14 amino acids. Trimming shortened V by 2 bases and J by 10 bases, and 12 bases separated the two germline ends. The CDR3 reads CASSERRVSSPLHF. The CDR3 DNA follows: TGTGCCAGCAGTGAACGCAGGGTCTCGTCACCCCTCCACTTT.

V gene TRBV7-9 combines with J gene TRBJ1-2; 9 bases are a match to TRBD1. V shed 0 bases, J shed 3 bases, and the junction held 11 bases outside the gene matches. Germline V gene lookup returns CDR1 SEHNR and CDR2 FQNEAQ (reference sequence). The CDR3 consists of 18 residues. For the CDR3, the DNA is TGTGCCAGCAGCTTAGCGCCCGGGACAGGGAGAGTATACTATGGCTACACCTTC. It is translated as CASSLAPGTGRVYYGYTF.

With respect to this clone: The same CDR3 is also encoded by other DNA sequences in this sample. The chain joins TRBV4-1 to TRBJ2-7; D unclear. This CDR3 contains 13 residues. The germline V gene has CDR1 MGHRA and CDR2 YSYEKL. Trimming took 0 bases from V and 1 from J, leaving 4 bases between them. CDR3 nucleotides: TGCGCCAGCAGCCAAGAAGCGTCCTACGAGCAGTACTTC. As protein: CASSQEASYEQYF.

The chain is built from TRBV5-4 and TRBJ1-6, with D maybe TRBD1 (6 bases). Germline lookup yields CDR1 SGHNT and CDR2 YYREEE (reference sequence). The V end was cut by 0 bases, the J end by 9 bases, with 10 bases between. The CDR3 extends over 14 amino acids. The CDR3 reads CASSLDRDGSPLHF. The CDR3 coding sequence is TGTGCCAGCAGCTTGGACAGGGATGGTTCACCCCTCCACTTT. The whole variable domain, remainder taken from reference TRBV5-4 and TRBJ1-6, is ETGVTQSPTHLIKTRGQQVTLRCSSQSGHNTVSWYQQALGQGPQFIFQYYREEENGRGNFPPRFSGLQFPNYSSELNVNALELDDSALYLCASSLDRDGSPLHFGNGTRLTVT.

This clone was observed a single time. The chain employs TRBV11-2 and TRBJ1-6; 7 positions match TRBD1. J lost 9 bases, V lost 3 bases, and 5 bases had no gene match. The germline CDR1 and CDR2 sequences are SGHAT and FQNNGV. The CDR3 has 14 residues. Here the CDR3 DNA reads TGTGCCAGCAGCTTGGGCTGGGACAGTTCACCCCTCCACTTT. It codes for CASSLGWDSSPLHF. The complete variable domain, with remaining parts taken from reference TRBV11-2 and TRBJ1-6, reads EAGVAQSPRYKIIEKRQSVAFWCNPISGHATLYWYQQILGQGPKLLIQFQNNGVVDDSQLPKDRFSAERLKGVDSTLKIQPAKLEDSAVYLCASSLGWDSSPLHFGNGTRLTVT.

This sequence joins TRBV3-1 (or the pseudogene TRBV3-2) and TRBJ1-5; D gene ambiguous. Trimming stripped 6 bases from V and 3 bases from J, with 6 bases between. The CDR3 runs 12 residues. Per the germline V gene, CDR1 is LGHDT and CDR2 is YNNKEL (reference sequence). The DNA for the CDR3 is TGTGCCAGCAGTGCCACCAATCAGCCCCAGCATTTT. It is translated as CASSATNQPQHF.

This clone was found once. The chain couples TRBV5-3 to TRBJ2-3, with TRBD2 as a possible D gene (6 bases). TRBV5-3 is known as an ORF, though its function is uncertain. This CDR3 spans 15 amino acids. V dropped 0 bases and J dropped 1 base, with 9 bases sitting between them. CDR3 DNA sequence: TGTGCCAGAAGCTTGGGAGCTAGCGGCACAGATACGCAGTATTTT. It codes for CARSLGASGTDTQYF.

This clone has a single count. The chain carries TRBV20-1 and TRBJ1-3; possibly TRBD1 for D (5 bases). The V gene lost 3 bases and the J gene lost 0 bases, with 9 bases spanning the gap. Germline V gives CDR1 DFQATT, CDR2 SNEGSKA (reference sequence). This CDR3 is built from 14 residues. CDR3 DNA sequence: TGCAGTGCTAGTACGGGGGTCTCTGGAAACACCATATATTTT. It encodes CSASTGVSGNTIYF.

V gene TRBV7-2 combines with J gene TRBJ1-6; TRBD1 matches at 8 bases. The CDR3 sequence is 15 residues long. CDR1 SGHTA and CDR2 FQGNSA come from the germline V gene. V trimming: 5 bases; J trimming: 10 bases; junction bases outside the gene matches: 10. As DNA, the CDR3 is TGTGCCAGCAGCGCAGGACAGGGTCCGGGATCACCCCTCCACTTT. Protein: CASSAGQGPGSPLHF. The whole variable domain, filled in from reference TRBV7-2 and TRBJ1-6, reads GAGVSQSPSNKVTEKGKDVELRCDPISGHTALYWYRQSLGQGLEFLIYFQGNSAPDKSGLPSDRFSAERTGGSVSTLTIQRTQQEDSAVYLCASSAGQGPGSPLHFGNGTRLTVT.

CDR3 amino acids: CASRRLAGAQETQYF. CDR3 coding DNA: TGTGCCAGCAGGAGGTTAGCGGGGGCCCAAGAGACCCAGTACTTC. J is TRBJ2-5 and V is TRBV6-5, with 9 bases that match TRBD2. This CDR3 has 15 amino acids. Germline assignment: CDR1 MNHEY and CDR2 SVGAGI. The V and J ends lost 6 bases and 1 base, in that order; junction bases with no gene match: 6.

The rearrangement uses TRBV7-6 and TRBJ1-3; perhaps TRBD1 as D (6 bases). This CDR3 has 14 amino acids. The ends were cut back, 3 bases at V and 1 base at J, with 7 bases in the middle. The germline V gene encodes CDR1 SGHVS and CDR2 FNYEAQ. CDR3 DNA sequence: TGTGCCAGCAGCTTGGGGACATCTGGAAACACCATATATTTT. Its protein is CASSLGTSGNTIYF.

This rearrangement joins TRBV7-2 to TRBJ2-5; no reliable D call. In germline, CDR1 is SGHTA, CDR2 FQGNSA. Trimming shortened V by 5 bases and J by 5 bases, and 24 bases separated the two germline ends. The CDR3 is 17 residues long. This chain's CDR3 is CASSRLGPTRPRETQYF. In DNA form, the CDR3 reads TGTGCCAGCAGCCGTCTAGGACCGACCAGGCCGAGGGAGACCCAGTACTTC.

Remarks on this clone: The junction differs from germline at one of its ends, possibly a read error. This CDR3 is CASSFIVSSGSIDTQYF. As DNA, the CDR3 is TGTGCCAGCAGTTTCATCGTGTCTAGCGGGAGCATAGATACGCAGTATTTT. The chain joins TRBV27 to TRBJ2-3; 10 bases map to TRBD2. Germline values: CDR1 MNHEY, CDR2 SMNVEV (reference sequence). The CDR3 has 17 amino acids.

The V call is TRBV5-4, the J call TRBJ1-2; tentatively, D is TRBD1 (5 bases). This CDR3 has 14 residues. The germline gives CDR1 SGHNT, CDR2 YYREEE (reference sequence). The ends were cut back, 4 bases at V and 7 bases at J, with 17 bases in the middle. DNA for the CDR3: TGTGCCAGCAGCGCCGGGGGGGGTACCCTTGGCTACACCTTC. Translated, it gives CASSAGGGTLGYTF.

CDR3 amino acids: CSTTLVGGELFF. CDR3 DNA sequence: TGCAGCACGACTCTGGTAGGCGGGGAGCTGTTTTTT. The rearrangement uses TRBV29-1 and TRBJ2-2; no clear D gene. CDR3 length: 12 residues. V lost 8 bases, J lost 7 bases, and 14 bases lay in between. Germline lookup yields CDR1 SQVTM and CDR2 ANQGSEA.

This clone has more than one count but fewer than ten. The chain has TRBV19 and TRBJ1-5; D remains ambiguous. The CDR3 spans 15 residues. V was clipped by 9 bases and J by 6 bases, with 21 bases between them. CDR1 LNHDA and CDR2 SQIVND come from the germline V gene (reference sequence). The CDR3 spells CASGAAKGRGQPQHF. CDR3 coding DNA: TGTGCCAGCGGCGCCGCAAAAGGACGGGGTCAGCCCCAGCATTTT. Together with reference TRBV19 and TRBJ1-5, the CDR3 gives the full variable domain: DGGITQSPKYLFRKEGQNVTLSCEQNLNHDAMYWYRQDPGQGLRLIYYSQIVNDFQKGDIAEGYSVSREKKESFPLTVTSAQKNPTAFYLCASGAAKGRGQPQHFGDGTRLSIL.

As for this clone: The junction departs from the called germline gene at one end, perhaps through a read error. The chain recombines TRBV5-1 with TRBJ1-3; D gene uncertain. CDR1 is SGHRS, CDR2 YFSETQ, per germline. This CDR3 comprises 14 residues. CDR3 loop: CASSLSGMTPNLTF. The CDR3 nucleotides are TGCGCCAGCAGCTTGAGTGGTATGACACCAAACCTAACTTTT.

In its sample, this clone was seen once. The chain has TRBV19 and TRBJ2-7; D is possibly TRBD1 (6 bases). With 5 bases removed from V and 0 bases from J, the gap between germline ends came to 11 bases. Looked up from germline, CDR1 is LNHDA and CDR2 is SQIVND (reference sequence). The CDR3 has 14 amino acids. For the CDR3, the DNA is TGTGCCAGTAGTGTCACAGGGTTCTCCTACGAGCAGTACTTC. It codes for CASSVTGFSYEQYF.

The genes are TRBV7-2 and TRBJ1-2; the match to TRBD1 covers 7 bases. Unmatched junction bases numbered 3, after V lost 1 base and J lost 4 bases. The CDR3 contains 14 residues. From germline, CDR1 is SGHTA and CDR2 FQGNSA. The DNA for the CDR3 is TGTGCCAGCAGCTTAGATCGACAGGGCTATGGCTACACCTTC. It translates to CASSLDRQGYGYTF.

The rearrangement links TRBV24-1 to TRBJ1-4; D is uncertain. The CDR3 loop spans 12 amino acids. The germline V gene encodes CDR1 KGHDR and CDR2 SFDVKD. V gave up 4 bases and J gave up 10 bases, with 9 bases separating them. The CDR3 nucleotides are TGTGCCACCAGTGACCCCGACGGAAAACTGTTTTTT. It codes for CATSDPDGKLFF.

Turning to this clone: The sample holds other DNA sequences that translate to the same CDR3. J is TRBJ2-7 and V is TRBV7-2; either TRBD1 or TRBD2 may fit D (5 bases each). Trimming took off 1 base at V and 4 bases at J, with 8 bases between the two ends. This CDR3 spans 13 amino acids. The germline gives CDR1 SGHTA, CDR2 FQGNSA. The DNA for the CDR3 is TGTGCCAGCAGCTTAGTAGAGGGGTACGAGCAGTACTTC. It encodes CASSLVEGYEQYF.

CDR3 sequence: CASSYLDSLALSSYEQYF. The CDR3 bases are TGTGCCAGCAGTTACCTGGACAGCCTAGCCTTATCCTCCTACGAGCAGTACTTC. The V call is TRBV6-2 or TRBV6-3, the J call TRBJ2-7, with D tentatively TRBD1 (6 bases). Germline loops: CDR1 MNHEY, CDR2 SVGEGT. The CDR3 runs to 18 residues. Trimming took 2 bases from V and 0 from J, leaving 20 bases between them.

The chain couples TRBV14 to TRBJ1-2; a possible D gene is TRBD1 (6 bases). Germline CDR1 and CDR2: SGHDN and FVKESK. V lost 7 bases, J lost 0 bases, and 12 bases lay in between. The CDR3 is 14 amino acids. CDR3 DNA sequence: TGTGCCAGCACCCTGACAGGAACTAACTATGGCTACACCTTC. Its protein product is CASTLTGTNYGYTF. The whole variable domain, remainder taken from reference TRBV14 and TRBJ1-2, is EAGVTQFPSHSVIEKGQTVTLRCDPISGHDNLYWYRRVMGKEIKFLLHFVKESKQDESGMPNNRFLAERTGGTYSTLKVQPAELEDSGVYFCASTLTGTNYGYTFGSGTRLTVV.